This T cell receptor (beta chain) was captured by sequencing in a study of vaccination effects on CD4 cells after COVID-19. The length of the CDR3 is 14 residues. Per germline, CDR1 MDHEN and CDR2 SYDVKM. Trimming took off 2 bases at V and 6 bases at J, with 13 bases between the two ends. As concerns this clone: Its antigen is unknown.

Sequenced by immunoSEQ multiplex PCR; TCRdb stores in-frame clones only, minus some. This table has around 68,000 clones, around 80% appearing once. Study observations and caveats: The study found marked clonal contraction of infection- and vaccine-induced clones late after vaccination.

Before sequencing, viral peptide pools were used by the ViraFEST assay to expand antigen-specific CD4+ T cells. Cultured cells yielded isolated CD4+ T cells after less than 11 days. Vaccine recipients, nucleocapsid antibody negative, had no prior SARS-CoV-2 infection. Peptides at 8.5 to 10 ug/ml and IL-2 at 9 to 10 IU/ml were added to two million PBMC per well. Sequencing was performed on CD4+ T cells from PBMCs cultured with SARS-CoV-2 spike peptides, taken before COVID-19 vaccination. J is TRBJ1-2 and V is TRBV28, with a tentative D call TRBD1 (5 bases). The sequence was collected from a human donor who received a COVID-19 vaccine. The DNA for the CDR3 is TGTGCCAGCAGTTTAACGGGGGGGGAACATGGCTACACCTTC. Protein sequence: CASSLTGGEHGYTF.